This TCR beta chain was recovered during a study of cytomegalovirus exposure and HLA in healthy donors. V was clipped by 0 bases and J by 7 bases, with 13 bases between them. The CDR3 runs to 15 residues. Germline assignment: CDR1 LGHNA and CDR2 YSLEER. Primers for the PCR totalled 60 Vbeta and 13 Jbeta. Sequencing used immunoSEQ multiplex PCR; TCRdb keeps in-frame clones, though not all of them. The table records approximately 200,000 clones, 79% of them present only once. The J gene is TRBJ2-1, the V gene TRBV4-3, with D perhaps TRBD2 (5 bases). Specimen: PBMCs. The clonotype comes from a woman between 25 and 40 years old in good health and CMV-seropositive. In nucleotides, the CDR3 is TGCGCCAGCAGCCAAGATTCCGGGCCGGGGAATGAGCAGTTCTTC. Residues: CASSQDSGPGNEQFF.